A single sample is the source of the 14 T cell receptor beta chains below, sequenced in a study of T-cell memory formation after mild COVID-19. From the 5' RACE reads, TCRdb called clonotypes with MiXCR, one entry per CDR3 protein. The sample comprises around 7,000 distinct CDR3 sequences, approximately 30% of which are singletons, and approximately 50% rests with the top ten. Sample: PBMCs or a T cell subset sorted from them (not recorded which). All receptors derive from an adult woman who had mild COVID-19 (a few samples of this study predate the infection). Cell type and time point are not known.

The chain carries TRBV7-6 and TRBJ2-3; 8 positions match TRBD1. Germline V gene data show CDR1 as SGHVS and CDR2 as FNYEAQ. The V gene end was trimmed by 2 bases and the J gene end by 7 bases; junction bases not matched to a gene: 11. This CDR3 is 16 amino acids long. CDR3 in amino acids: CASSLPPDRAENTQYF. In DNA form, the CDR3 reads TGTGCCAGCAGCTTACCTCCGGACAGGGCTGAAAATACGCAGTATTTT.

By share, this clonotype ranks as medium-sized. CDR3 nucleotides: TGTGCCAGCAGCTTACACGGAAGCACAGATACGCAGTATTTT. The encoded protein is CASSLHGSTDTQYF. The chain joins TRBV7-9 to TRBJ2-3; no reliable D call. CDR1 is SEHNR, CDR2 FQNEAQ, per germline (reference sequence). Trimming pared 2 bases from V and 0 bases from J, leaving 6 bases between. The CDR3 has 14 residues.

By share of the sample, this clonotype is medium-sized. The V and J genes are TRBV10-3 and TRBJ2-7, with 7 positions matching TRBD2. There are 16 residues in the CDR3. The V and J ends lost 2 bases and 0 bases, in that order; junction bases with no gene match: 7. Germline V gene data show CDR1 as ENHRY and CDR2 as SYGVKD. CDR3 DNA sequence: TGTGCCATCAGTGAGCCGTCGAGCGGGGACTCCTACGAGCAGTACTTC. Translating gives CAISEPSSGDSYEQYF.

The chain has TRBV7-9 and TRBJ1-1; 7 bases fit TRBD1. Germline assignment: CDR1 SEHNR and CDR2 FQNEAQ (reference sequence). The CDR3 is 13 residues long. Trimming took 9 bases from V and 7 from J; bases not matched to a gene: 11. The CDR3 DNA sequence: TGTGCCAGTACCCACAGGGGAACCTTTGAAGCTTTCTTT. This encodes CASTHRGTFEAFF.

This chain connects TRBV7-3 to TRBJ2-2, with 7 bases matching TRBD2. Looked up from germline, CDR1 is SGHTA and CDR2 is FQGTGA. There are 16 residues in the CDR3. The J segment lost 3 bases and the V segment lost 5 bases, leaving 9 bases of the junction unmatched. CDR3 in amino acids: CASSLPREDYTGELFF. CDR3 in DNA: TGTGCCAGCAGCCTGCCCCGGGAGGACTACACCGGGGAGCTGTTTTTT.

This clonotype showed up just once. An end of the junction does not agree with germline; a read error may underlie this. The rearrangement joins TRBV3-1 to TRBJ2-3; 7 bases fit TRBD1. The CDR3 extends over 14 amino acids. Germline V gene lookup returns CDR1 LGHDT and CDR2 YNNKEL (reference sequence). CDR3 loop: CASSQSGGTATQYF. In DNA, the CDR3 is TGTGCCAGCAGCCAATCTGGTGGGACAGCTACGCAGTATTTT.

At least ten counts were recorded for this clonotype. This chain connects TRBV29-1 to TRBJ2-7; 7 bases line up with TRBD1. CDR3 length: 15 amino acids. The V and J ends lost 4 bases and 2 bases, in that order; junction bases with no gene match: 11. The germline CDR1 and CDR2 sequences are SQVTM and ANQGSEA. The CDR3 DNA follows: TGCAGCGTTGGGCCCGGGACAGCCGTTACCTACGAGCAGTACTTC. Its protein is CSVGPGTAVTYEQYF.

This clonotype has ten or more counts. The chain uses TRBV4-1 and TRBJ1-1; 8 nucleotides match TRBD1. V was pared by 0 bases and J by 3 bases, with 3 bases of the junction left unmatched. Germline V lookup: CDR1 MGHRA, CDR2 YSYEKL. The CDR3 sequence is 15 residues long. The CDR3 nucleotides read TGCGCCAGCAGCCAAGATGACAGGGGATACACTGAAGCTTTCTTT. It encodes CASSQDDRGYTEAFF.

This clonotype was seen repeatedly, ten times or more. The V and J genes are TRBV19 and TRBJ2-7, with 9 bases fitting TRBD1. CDR1 is LNHDA, CDR2 SQIVND, per germline (reference sequence). With 6 bases clipped from V and 4 bases from J, the junction kept 4 bases outside the gene matches. The CDR3 covers 13 residues. CDR3 in DNA: TGTGCCAGTAGCATGGGACAGGGTTACGAGCAGTACTTC. Encoded protein: CASSMGQGYEQYF. The variable domain in full, completed from reference TRBV19 and TRBJ2-7, reads DGGITQSPKYLFRKEGQNVTLSCEQNLNHDAMYWYRQDPGQGLRLIYYSQIVNDFQKGDIAEGYSVSREKKESFPLTVTSAQKNPTAFYLCASSMGQGYEQYFGPGTRLTVT.

The J gene is TRBJ2-3, the V gene TRBV7-2; tentative D call: TRBD2 (7 bases). The germline gives CDR1 SGHTA, CDR2 FQGNSA. The CDR3 length is 15 residues. Deletions cut 6 bases from V and 4 bases from J, with 17 bases between. The CDR3 nucleotides read TGTGCCAGCAGAGAACGGGGGGCGGGGCCAGATACGCAGTATTTT. The encoded protein is CASRERGAGPDTQYF.

This clonotype was observed many times. The chain combines TRBV11-3 with TRBJ2-7; D may be TRBD2 (6 bases). V lost 5 bases, J lost 4 bases, and 18 bases lay in between. The CDR3 is made up of 15 amino acids. Germline V gene data show CDR1 as SGHNT and CDR2 as YENEEA. CDR3 bases: TGTGCCAGCAGCGCGCATGGGCGGGGTAGGTACGAGCAGTACTTC. As protein: CASSAHGRGRYEQYF.

By share, this clonotype ranks as medium-sized (0.01 to 0.1%). This chain joins TRBV9 and TRBJ2-3, with D unresolved. CDR1 SGDLS and CDR2 YYNGEE come from the germline V gene. V was pared by 4 bases and J by 10 bases, with 13 bases between. This CDR3 comprises 12 residues. CDR3 residues: CASSSTGLAQYF. CDR3 DNA: TGTGCCAGCAGCTCGACCGGGTTGGCGCAGTATTTT.

This clonotype has at least ten counts. The V gene is TRBV11-2, the J gene TRBJ1-2, with D perhaps matching TRBD1 (6 bases). Looked up from germline, CDR1 is SGHAT and CDR2 is FQNNGV. CDR3 length: 15 residues. V lost 3 bases and J lost 1, with 12 bases in between. The CDR3 is CASSLGASYNYGYTF. DNA for the CDR3: TGTGCCAGCAGCTTGGGGGCGTCTTATAACTATGGCTACACCTTC.

This clonotype occurred many times. The rearrangement links TRBV20-1 to TRBJ2-7; TRBD2 matches at 9 bases. The CDR3 contains 15 residues. The V and J ends lost 3 bases and 2 bases, in that order; junction bases with no gene match: 8. Germline CDR1 is DFQATT and CDR2 is SNEGSKA (reference sequence). DNA of the CDR3: TGCAGTGCTAGGGTCCTAGCGGGAAGGGCCTACGAGCAGTACTTC. This sequence encodes CSARVLAGRAYEQYF.